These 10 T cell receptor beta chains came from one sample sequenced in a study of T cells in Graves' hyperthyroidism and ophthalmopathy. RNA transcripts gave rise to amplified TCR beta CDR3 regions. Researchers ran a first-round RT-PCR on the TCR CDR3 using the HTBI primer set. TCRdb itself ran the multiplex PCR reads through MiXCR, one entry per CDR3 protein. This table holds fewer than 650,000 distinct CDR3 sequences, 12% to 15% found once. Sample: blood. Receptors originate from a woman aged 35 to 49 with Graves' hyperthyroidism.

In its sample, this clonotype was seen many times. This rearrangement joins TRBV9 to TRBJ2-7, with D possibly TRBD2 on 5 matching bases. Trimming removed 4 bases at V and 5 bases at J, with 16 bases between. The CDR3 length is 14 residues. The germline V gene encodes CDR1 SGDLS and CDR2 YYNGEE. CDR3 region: CASSSGGYNNEQYF. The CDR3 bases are TGTGCCAGCAGCTCTGGCGGGTACAATAACGAGCAGTACTTC. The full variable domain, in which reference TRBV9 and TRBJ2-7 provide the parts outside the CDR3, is DSGVTQTPKHLITATGQRVTLRCSPRSGDLSVYWYQQSLDQGLQFLIQYYNGEERAKGNILERFSAQQFPDLHSELNLSSLELGDSALYFCASSSGGYNNEQYFGPGTRLTVT.

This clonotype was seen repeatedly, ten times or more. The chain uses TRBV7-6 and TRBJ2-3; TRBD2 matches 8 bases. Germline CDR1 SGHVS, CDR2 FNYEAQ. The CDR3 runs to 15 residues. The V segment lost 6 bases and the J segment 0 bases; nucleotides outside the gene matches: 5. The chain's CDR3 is CASRRSGTSTDTQYF. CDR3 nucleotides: TGTGCCAGCAGACGTAGCGGGACTAGCACAGATACGCAGTATTTT.

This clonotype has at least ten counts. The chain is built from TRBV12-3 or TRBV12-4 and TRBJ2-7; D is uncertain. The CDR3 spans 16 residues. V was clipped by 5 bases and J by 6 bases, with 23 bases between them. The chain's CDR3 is CASSVQPKASAREQYF. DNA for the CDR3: TGTGCCAGCAGTGTCCAACCAAAGGCTTCGGCGCGCGAGCAGTACTTC.

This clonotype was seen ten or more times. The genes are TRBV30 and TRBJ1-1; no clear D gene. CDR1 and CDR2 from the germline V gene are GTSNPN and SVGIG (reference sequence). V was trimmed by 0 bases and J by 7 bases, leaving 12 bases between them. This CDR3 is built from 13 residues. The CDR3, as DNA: TGTGCCTGGAGTGTCGGACTCGTTGGTGAAGCTTTCTTT. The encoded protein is CAWSVGLVGEAFF.

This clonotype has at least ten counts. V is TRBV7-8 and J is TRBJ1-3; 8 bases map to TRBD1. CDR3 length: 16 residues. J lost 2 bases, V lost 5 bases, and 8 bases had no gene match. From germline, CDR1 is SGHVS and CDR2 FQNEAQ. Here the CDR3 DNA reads TGTGCCAGCAGCCTAGACAGGGGAGGGACTGGAAACACCATATATTTT. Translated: CASSLDRGGTGNTIYF. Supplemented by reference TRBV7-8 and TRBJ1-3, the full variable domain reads GAGVSQSPRYKVAKRGQDVALRCDPISGHVSLFWYQQALGQGPEFLTYFQNEAQLDKSGLPSDRFFAERPEGSVSTLKIQRTQQEDSAVYLCASSLDRGGTGNTIYFGEGSWLTVV.

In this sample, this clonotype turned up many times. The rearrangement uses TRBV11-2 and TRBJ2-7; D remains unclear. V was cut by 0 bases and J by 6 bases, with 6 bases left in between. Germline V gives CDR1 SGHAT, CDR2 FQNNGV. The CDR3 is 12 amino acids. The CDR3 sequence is CASSLDQCEQYF. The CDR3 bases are TGTGCCAGCAGCTTAGATCAGTGCGAGCAGTACTTC.

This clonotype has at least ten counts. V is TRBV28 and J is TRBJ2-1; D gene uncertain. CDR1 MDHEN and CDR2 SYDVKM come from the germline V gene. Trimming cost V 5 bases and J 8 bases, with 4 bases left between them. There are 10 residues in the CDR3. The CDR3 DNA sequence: TGTGCCAGCAGTCGGTATGAGCAGTTCTTC. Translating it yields CASSRYEQFF.

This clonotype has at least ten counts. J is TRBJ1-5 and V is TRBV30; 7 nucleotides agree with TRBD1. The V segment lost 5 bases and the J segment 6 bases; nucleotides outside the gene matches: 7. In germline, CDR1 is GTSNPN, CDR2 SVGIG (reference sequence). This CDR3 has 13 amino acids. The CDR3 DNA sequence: TGTGCCTGGGACAGGGCGGGCGGTCAGCCCCAGCATTTT. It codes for CAWDRAGGQPQHF.

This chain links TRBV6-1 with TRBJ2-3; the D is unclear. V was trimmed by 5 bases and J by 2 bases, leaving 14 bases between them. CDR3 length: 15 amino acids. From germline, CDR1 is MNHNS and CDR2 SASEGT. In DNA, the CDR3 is TGTGCCAGCAGTATCCATCCGGTTTCCACAGATACGCAGTATTTT. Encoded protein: CASSIHPVSTDTQYF.

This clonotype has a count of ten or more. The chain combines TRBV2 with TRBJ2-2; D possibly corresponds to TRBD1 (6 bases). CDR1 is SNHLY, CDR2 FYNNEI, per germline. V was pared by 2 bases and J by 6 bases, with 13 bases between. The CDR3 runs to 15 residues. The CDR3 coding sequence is TGTGCCAGCAGTGAATCCCCCTCAGGGGCCGGGGAGCTGTTTTTT. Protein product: CASSESPSGAGELFF.